These 23 T cell receptor beta chains originate from one sample sequenced in a study of T cells expressing NK-cell markers. TCRdb re-called the 5' RACE reads and gives one entry per CDR3 protein, without DNA. There are fewer than 400,000 distinct CDR3 sequences in the sample, with approximately 12% held by the top ten. Sequences were obtained from blood T cells: a sorted CD56 or NKG2C T cell subset, CD4+ or CD8+ T cells, or bulk PBMC T cells (not recorded which). The receptors were gathered from a woman between 50 and 59 years old in good health.

This chain joins TRBV28 and TRBJ2-2. Germline CDR1 is MDHEN and CDR2 is SYDVKM. The CDR3 loop spans 14 amino acids. CDR3 sequence: CASSSIAKPGELFF.

The gene calls are TRBV28 and TRBJ1-2. In germline, CDR1 is MDHEN, CDR2 SYDVKM. There are 12 residues in the CDR3. CDR3 residues: CASSRTNYGYTF.

The rearrangement joins TRBV27 to TRBJ2-5; the TCRdb call, TRBD1, lacks DNA for checking. The CDR3 is 14 residues long. The germline V gene encodes CDR1 MNHEY and CDR2 SMNVEV (reference sequence). The CDR3 spells CASSFGRGRETQYF.

The chain links TRBV5-1 to TRBJ2-1; TCRdb reports TRBD2, a call that lacks DNA to check it against. Germline CDR1 and CDR2: SGHRS and YFSETQ. The CDR3 loop spans 18 amino acids. The CDR3: CASSSERTSGSPYNEQFF.

The genes are TRBV24-1 and TRBJ2-2; the D call from TCRdb, TRBD1, cannot be confirmed without DNA. Germline CDR1 KGHDR, CDR2 SFDVKD. This CDR3 region has 14 residues. CDR3 sequence: CATEDRGRTGELFF.

The CDR3 is CASSLLAGAKNEQFF. The chain uses TRBV7-9 and TRBJ2-1; TCRdb outputs TRBD2, but without DNA this stays unchecked. CDR1 is SEHNR, CDR2 FQNEAQ, per germline (reference sequence). The CDR3 consists of 15 residues.

The V and J genes are TRBV27 and TRBJ2-1; without DNA, the TCRdb call of TRBD1 cannot be checked. The CDR3 totals 15 residues. Germline CDR1 and CDR2: MNHEY and SMNVEV (reference sequence). Here the CDR3 reads CASSLKQGAADEQFF.

V and J are TRBV4-1 and TRBJ2-1; TCRdb's D call of TRBD1 is untestable without DNA. Germline V gene data show CDR1 as MGHRA and CDR2 as YSYEKL. CDR3 length: 16 residues. CDR3 loop: CASSQAYNRGRDEQFF.

The rearrangement uses TRBV3-1 and TRBJ2-5; checking the TCRdb D call of TRBD1 is not possible without DNA. The CDR3 length is 17 residues. Per the germline V gene, CDR1 is LGHDT and CDR2 is YNNKEL (reference sequence). The CDR3 reads CASSQTPGRGRLETQYF.

The chain combines TRBV5-1 with TRBJ1-2; TCRdb's D gene call, TRBD1, goes unchecked for lack of DNA. There are 16 residues in the CDR3. The germline gives CDR1 SGHRS, CDR2 YFSETQ. CDR3 sequence: CASSLARQAGTYGYTF.

The chain couples TRBV30 to TRBJ2-5; with no DNA, the TCRdb D assignment of TRBD2 cannot be verified. CDR3 length: 15 amino acids. Germline-derived CDR1 and CDR2 are GTSNPN and SVGIG (reference sequence). The CDR3 is CAWTLGLAVQETQYF. The variable domain in full, with the rest retrieved from reference TRBV30 and TRBJ2-5, is SQTIHQWPATLVQPVGSPLSLECTVEGTSNPNLYWYRQAAGRGLQLLFYSVGIGQISSEVPQNLSASRPQDRQFILSSKKLLLSDSGFYLCAWTLGLAVQETQYFGPGTRLLVL.

The V gene is TRBV7-8, the J gene TRBJ1-2; with no DNA, the TCRdb D assignment of TRBD1 cannot be verified. The CDR3 totals 16 residues. The germline V gene has CDR1 SGHVS and CDR2 FQNEAQ. CDR3 residues: CASSLKRTGADRGYTF.

V gene TRBV14 combines with J gene TRBJ2-3; TCRdb proposes TRBD1, but this gene call is untestable without DNA. The CDR3 loop spans 15 amino acids. The germline gives CDR1 SGHDN, CDR2 FVKESK. CDR3 loop: CASSQVGAGTDTQYF.

This chain links TRBV11-2 with TRBJ2-2; the D gene TCRdb calls, TRBD1, cannot be checked with no DNA. In germline, CDR1 is SGHAT, CDR2 FQNNGV. CDR3 length equals 13 residues. CDR3 loop: CATSGGGTGELFF.

The rearrangement links TRBV11-3 to TRBJ1-2. Germline CDR1 and CDR2: SGHNT and YENEEA. There are 13 residues in the CDR3. The CDR3 reads CASSLWDSNGYTF.

CDR3 loop: CATERTGGNTGELFF. The V call is TRBV24-1, the J call TRBJ2-2; with no DNA, the TCRdb D assignment of TRBD1 cannot be verified. The CDR3 length is 15 residues. From germline, CDR1 is KGHDR and CDR2 SFDVKD.

The rearrangement joins TRBV7-2 to TRBJ2-3. Germline assignment: CDR1 SGHTA and CDR2 FQGNSA. The CDR3 sequence is 16 residues long. The chain's CDR3 is CASSFSFGTPSDTQYF. The full variable domain, its missing parts supplied by reference TRBV7-2 and TRBJ2-3, is GAGVSQSPSNKVTEKGKDVELRCDPISGHTALYWYRQSLGQGLEFLIYFQGNSAPDKSGLPSDRFSAERTGGSVSTLTIQRTQQEDSAVYLCASSFSFGTPSDTQYFGPGTRLTVL.

V and J are TRBV29-1 and TRBJ1-5; with no DNA, the TCRdb D assignment of TRBD1 cannot be verified. The CDR3 extends over 14 amino acids. Germline assignment: CDR1 SQVTM and CDR2 ANQGSEA. The CDR3 loop reads CSVGQGSGNQPQHF.

The chain joins TRBV12-3 or TRBV12-4 to TRBJ2-2. This CDR3 has 14 residues. The CDR3 spells CASSYIRVSGELFF.

J is TRBJ2-3 and V is TRBV11-1; TCRdb proposes TRBD1, but this gene call is untestable without DNA. Germline V gene data show CDR1 as SGHAT and CDR2 as FQDESV (reference sequence). CDR3 length equals 15 residues. The chain's CDR3 is CASSSPGEFPDTQYF.

The chain recombines TRBV7-9 with TRBJ2-5; checking the TCRdb D call of TRBD2 is not possible without DNA. Germline CDR1 and CDR2: SEHNR and FQNEAQ (reference sequence). The CDR3 runs to 15 residues. CDR3: CASSPLRAGVETQYF. Drawing the rest from reference TRBV7-9 and TRBJ2-5, the complete variable domain is DTGVSQNPRHKITKRGQNVTFRCDPISEHNRLYWYRQTLGQGPEFLTYFQNEAQLEKSRLLSDRFSAERPKGSFSTLEIQRTEQGDSAMYLCASSPLRAGVETQYFGPGTRLLVL.

The chain couples TRBV5-5 to TRBJ2-2; TCRdb selects TRBD2, and the lack of DNA leaves this call unchecked. Per the germline V gene, CDR1 is SGHKS and CDR2 is YYEKEE (reference sequence). This CDR3 has 18 amino acids. CDR3: CASSLGSGRDLNTGELFF.

The chain links TRBV7-9 to TRBJ2-7; TCRdb reports TRBD2, a call that lacks DNA to check it against. In germline, CDR1 is SEHNR, CDR2 FQNEAQ (reference sequence). This CDR3 comprises 12 residues. The CDR3 spells CASAGVGYEQYF.